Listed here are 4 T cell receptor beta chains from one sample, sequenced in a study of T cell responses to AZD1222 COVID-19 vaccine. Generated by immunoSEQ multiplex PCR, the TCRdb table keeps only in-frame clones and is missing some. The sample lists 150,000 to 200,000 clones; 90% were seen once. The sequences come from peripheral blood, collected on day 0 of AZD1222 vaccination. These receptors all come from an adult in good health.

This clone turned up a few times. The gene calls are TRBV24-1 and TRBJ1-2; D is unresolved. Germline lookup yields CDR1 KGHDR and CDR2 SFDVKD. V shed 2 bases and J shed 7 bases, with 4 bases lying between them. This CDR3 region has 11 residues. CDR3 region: CATSDSGGYTF. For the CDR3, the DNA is TGTGCCACCAGTGATTCAGGTGGCTACACCTTC.

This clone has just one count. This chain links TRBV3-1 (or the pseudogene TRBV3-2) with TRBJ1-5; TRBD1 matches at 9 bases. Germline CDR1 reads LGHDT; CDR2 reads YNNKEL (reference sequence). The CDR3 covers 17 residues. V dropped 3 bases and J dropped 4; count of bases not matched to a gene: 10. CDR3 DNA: TGTGCCAGCAGCCATCAGGGGACAGGGCATGGAAATCAGCCCCAGCATTTT. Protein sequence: CASSHQGTGHGNQPQHF.

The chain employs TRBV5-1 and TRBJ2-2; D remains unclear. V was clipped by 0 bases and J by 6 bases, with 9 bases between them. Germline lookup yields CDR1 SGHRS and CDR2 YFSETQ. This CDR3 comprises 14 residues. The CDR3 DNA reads TGCGCCAGCAGCTTGGAATATGGGGCCGGGGAGCTGTTTTTT. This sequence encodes CASSLEYGAGELFF.

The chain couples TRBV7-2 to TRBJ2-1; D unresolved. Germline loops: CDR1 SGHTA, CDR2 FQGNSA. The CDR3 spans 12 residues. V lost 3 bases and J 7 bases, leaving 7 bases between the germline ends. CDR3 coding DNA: TGTGCCAGCAGCTTCCCATTTAATGAGCAGTTCTTC. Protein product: CASSFPFNEQFF. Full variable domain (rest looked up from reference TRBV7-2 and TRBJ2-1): GAGVSQSPSNKVTEKGKDVELRCDPISGHTALYWYRQSLGQGLEFLIYFQGNSAPDKSGLPSDRFSAERTGGSVSTLTIQRTQQEDSAVYLCASSFPFNEQFFGPGTRLTVL.